The rows below give T cell receptor beta chains drawn from one sample of a study of technical replicates of blood from a few donors. The data were produced by immunoSEQ multiplex PCR, yet TCRdb's version contains in-frame clones alone and is incomplete. The sample has approximately 76,000 clones, 97% seen once. Sequences were obtained from T cells isolated from PBMCs. These receptors came from a human donor in good health. The CDR3 runs from the conserved cysteine through the conserved F or W.

TRBV4-1	TRBJ1-2	CASSQGRLRGRDGYTF
TRBV6-5	TRBJ1-2	CASSTQQGAGGYTF
TRBV7-3	TRBJ1-2	CASSLIRPREPNYGYTF
TRBV19	TRBJ1-4	CASSIEGHRSTNEKLFF
TRBV11-1	TRBJ2-1	CASSRGSAGALFF
TRBV5-1	TRBJ1-1	CASSELSEGTEAFF
TRBV7-9	TRBJ2-2	CASSPSVTGELFF
TRBV5-1	TRBJ2-7	CASSLEQASYEQYF
TRBV30	TRBJ1-1	CAWSVSGGNTEAFF
TRBV5-1	TRBJ2-1	CASSLAGTGGLDEQFF
TRBV19	TRBJ1-4	CASGDRPNEKLFF
TRBV27	TRBJ2-3	CASSLTTSTDTQYF
TRBV5-8	TRBJ2-2	CASSPGPTASNTGELFF
TRBV11-3	TRBJ1-2	CASSSPGESGYTF
TRBV6-6	TRBJ2-1	CASSYTGGSNEQFF
TRBV19	TRBJ2-7	CASSSGGGYEQYF
TRBV14	TRBJ2-7	CASSLYTVSYEQYF
TRBV20-1	TRBJ1-2	CSVAWGYTF
TRBV7-3	TRBJ2-3	CASSLAGGPSTDTQYF
TRBV28	TRBJ1-1	CASKAQGKMNTEAFF
TRBV7-9	TRBJ2-1	CASSRADRGGYNEQFF
TRBV4-1	TRBJ2-7	CASSHAPGQGSYEQYF
TRBV28	TRBJ1-1	CASRLGGVGRWTNTEAFF
TRBV4-1	TRBJ2-2	CASRRTSFTGELFF
TRBV5-1	TRBJ2-3	CASSYRLAGLATDTQYF
TRBV15	TRBJ1-4	CATSRVGSEKLFF
TRBV18	TRBJ1-2	CASSPILTGSHYGYTF
TRBV7-9	TRBJ2-3	CASSLSTGQGGDTQYF